This TCR beta chain was retrieved from a study of beta chain features in type 1 diabetes. Study-wide points: Shorter TCRB CDR3s, moderately but significantly so, marked every one of the four CD4+ subsets in Type 1 diabetes patients. PCR, the amplification step, might favor shorter templates, equally in patients and controls.

To note about this clone: The antigen is undetermined.

Every single donor gave one heparinised blood draw, and these averaged about 120 mL. Sorting based on CD45RO/CCR7/CD25/CD127/CD95/CD27 separated CD4+ naive, central memory, regulatory and stem cell-like memory cells. The germline gives CDR1 LGHNA, CDR2 YSLEER. The CDR3 loop spans 17 amino acids. V shed 6 bases and J 0 bases; nucleotides not matched to a gene: 11. The authors reverse transcribed all of the isolated RNA, so sequencing captured expressed TCRB transcripts. This table comes from immunoSEQ multiplex PCR, and its TCRdb copy is limited to in-frame clones, with some not included. The table lists under 400,000 clones, around 13% of them singletons.

Material for sequencing was naive CD4+ T cells from blood. This receptor was identified in a woman between 18 and 29 years old with type 1 diabetes. The chain is built from TRBV4-3 and TRBJ2-1; 7 bases agree with TRBD2. CDR3 DNA sequence: TGCGCCAGCAGGGATGGGAGCGGGACGGCCTCCTACAATGAGCAGTTCTTC. As protein: CASRDGSGTASYNEQFF.